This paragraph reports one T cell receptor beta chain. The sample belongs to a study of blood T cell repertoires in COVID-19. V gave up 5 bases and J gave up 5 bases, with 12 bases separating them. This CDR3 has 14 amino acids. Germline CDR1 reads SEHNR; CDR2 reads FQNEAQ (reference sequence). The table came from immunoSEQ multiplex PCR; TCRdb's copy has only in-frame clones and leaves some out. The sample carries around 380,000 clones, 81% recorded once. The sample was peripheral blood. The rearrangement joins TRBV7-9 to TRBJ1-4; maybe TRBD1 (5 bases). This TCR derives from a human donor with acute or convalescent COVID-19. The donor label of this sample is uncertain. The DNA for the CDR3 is TGTGCCAGCAGCCTGGTGCGGGGGAATGAAAAACTGTTTTTT. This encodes CASSLVRGNEKLFF.